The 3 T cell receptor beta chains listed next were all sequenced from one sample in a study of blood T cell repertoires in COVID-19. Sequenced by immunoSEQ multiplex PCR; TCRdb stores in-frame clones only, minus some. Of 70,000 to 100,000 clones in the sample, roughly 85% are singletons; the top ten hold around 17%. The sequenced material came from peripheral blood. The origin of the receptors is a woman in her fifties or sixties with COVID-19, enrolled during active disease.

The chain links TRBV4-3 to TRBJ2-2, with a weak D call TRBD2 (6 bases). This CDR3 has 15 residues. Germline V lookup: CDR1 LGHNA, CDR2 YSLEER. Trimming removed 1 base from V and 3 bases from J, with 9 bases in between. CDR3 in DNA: TGCGCCAGCAGCCAAGGGACTACCTACACCGGGGAGCTGTTTTTT. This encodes CASSQGTTYTGELFF.

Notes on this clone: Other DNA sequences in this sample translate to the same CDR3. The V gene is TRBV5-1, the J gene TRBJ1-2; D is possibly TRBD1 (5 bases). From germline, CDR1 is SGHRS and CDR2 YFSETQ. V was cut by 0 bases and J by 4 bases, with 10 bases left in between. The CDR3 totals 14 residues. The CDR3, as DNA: TGCGCCAGCAGCTTGGCCGGGGGTTCCTATGGCTACACCTTC. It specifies CASSLAGGSYGYTF.

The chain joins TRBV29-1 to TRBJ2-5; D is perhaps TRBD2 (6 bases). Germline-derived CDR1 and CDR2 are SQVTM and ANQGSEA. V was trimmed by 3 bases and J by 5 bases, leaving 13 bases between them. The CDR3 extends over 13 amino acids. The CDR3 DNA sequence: TGCAGCGTTGATGAGACAAGCGGGGAGACCCAGTACTTC. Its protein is CSVDETSGETQYF.